The source of this T cell receptor beta chain is a study of cytomegalovirus exposure and HLA in healthy donors. About the research overall: Unique TCR beta sequences numbering fewer than 130 million came from 190 million or so T cells in an earlier analysis.

Primers for the PCR totalled 60 Vbeta and 13 Jbeta. The repertoire was sequenced with immunoSEQ multiplex PCR; TCRdb's copy has only in-frame clones and lacks some. This table holds approximately 110,000 clones, 55% to 75% found once. With regard to this clone: The antigen is undetermined.

Broader study findings: In a later analysis, a missense DCLRE1C variant was linked to TCR beta V- and J-gene trimming.

There are 16 residues in the CDR3. Germline V gene lookup returns CDR1 SGHVS and CDR2 FQNEAQ. With V trimmed by 7 bases and J by 9 bases, 18 bases remained unmatched. This chain links TRBV7-8 with TRBJ2-1, with TRBD2 matching over 7 bases. The receptor comes from a man younger than 45 in good health and CMV-seropositive. Material for sequencing was PBMCs. The CDR3 coding sequence is TGTGCCAGCATCCCATCCCGTGGGGGGGTGGGAGGTGAGCAGTTCTTC. Protein: CASIPSRGGVGGEQFF.